This TCR beta chain was documented in a study of T cells in Graves' hyperthyroidism and ophthalmopathy. Ophthalmopathy in the patients scored at least 3 on Clinical Activity Score and at least 4 on NOSPECS grade, lasting under 3 months. The study excluded patients with uncontrolled infection, other autoimmune disease, pregnancy or lactation. Study-wide points: For ophthalmopathy, model prediction preceded onset by a median around six months. Clonotypes that were expanded in thyroid above 0.001 mostly appeared in blood too.

RNA transcripts provided the source from which TCR beta CDR3 regions were amplified. First-round RT-PCR with HTBI primers amplified the TCR CDR3 region. One entry per CDR3 protein, called by TCRdb with MiXCR from the multiplex PCR reads. The sample has 640,000 or so distinct CDR3 sequences, approximately 15% seen once. With regard to this clonotype: Its specificity is not known. This may be a read error, as it is one base from a much larger clone.

The CDR3 has 11 residues. V dropped 2 bases and J dropped 9 bases, with 6 bases sitting between them. CDR1 MGHDK and CDR2 SYGVNS come from the germline V gene. The sequencing sample was made of blood. The chain links TRBV25-1 to TRBJ2-3, with no clear D. The TCR was taken from a woman aged 18-29 years with Graves' ophthalmopathy. The CDR3 reads CASSEARTQYF. The CDR3 nucleotides read TGTGCCAGCAGTGAAGCCAGGACGCAGTATTTT.